These 27 T cell receptor beta chains were sequenced from one sample in a study of T cells in Graves' hyperthyroidism and ophthalmopathy (dated by TCRdb to between 2018 and 2021). Libraries came from multiplex PCR. Sequencing was performed on an Illumina HiSeq 2000. The TCR beta CDR3 regions were amplified from the RNA transcripts. For the first round of RT-PCR on the TCR CDR3, the HTBI primer set was used together with the Qiagen OneStep RT-PCR kit. TCRdb itself trimmed the public reads at Q25 with fastp, ran MiXCR and retained productive beta chains. All rows with the same CDR3 protein become a single entry with the most common DNA and genes. The sample table shows about 760,000 distinct CDR3 sequences, and just over 35% are seen once. Of the sample, roughly 30% falls within the top ten clones. Input material: blood. The receptors shown here come from a woman in her thirties or forties with Graves' hyperthyroidism.

This clonotype has ten or more counts. This chain links TRBV7-3 with TRBJ2-7; 10 nucleotides line up with TRBD2. J was trimmed by 3 bases and V by 2 bases; bases with no gene match: 4. In germline, CDR1 is SGHTA, CDR2 FQGTGA. The CDR3 loop spans 15 amino acids. DNA for the CDR3: TGTGCCAGCAGCTTAGCTAGCGGGAGATGCTACGAGCAGTACTTC. Amino acids: CASSLASGRCYEQYF. The full variable domain, rest sourced from reference TRBV7-3 and TRBJ2-7, is GAGVSQTPSNKVTEKGKYVELRCDPISGHTALYWYRQSLGQGPEFLIYFQGTGAADDSGLPNDRFFAVRPEGSVSTLKIQRTERGDSAVYLCASSLASGRCYEQYFGPGTRLTVT.

This clonotype occurred many times. The V gene is TRBV20-1, the J gene TRBJ1-3; D unclear. The V and J ends lost 4 bases and 4 bases respectively, with 14 bases between them. CDR3 length: 14 amino acids. The germline gives CDR1 DFQATT, CDR2 SNEGSKA (reference sequence). The CDR3: CSATVGREGNTIYF. The CDR3 DNA is TGCAGTGCTACAGTCGGACGTGAAGGAAACACCATATATTTT.

In this sample, this clonotype turned up a few times. The chain carries TRBV7-2 and TRBJ1-3; 7 positions agree with TRBD1. The CDR3 has 16 amino acids. V shed 6 bases, J shed 1 base, and the junction held 9 bases outside the gene matches. Germline-derived CDR1 and CDR2 are SGHTA and FQGNSA. Here the CDR3 DNA reads TGTGCCAGCAGTTCACAGAGACAGGGTTCTGGAAACACCATATATTTT. Translating it yields CASSSQRQGSGNTIYF. Based on the CDR3 plus reference TRBV7-2 and TRBJ1-3, the full variable domain is GAGVSQSPSNKVTEKGKDVELRCDPISGHTALYWYRQSLGQGLEFLIYFQGNSAPDKSGLPSDRFSAERTGGSVSTLTIQRTQQEDSAVYLCASSSQRQGSGNTIYFGEGSWLTVV.

This clonotype was recorded many times. The chain combines TRBV5-1 with TRBJ1-1; D is ambiguous. Germline CDR1 is SGHRS and CDR2 is YFSETQ. The CDR3 runs 14 residues. Trimming stripped 0 bases from V and 4 bases from J, with 10 bases between. CDR3 sequence: CASSLAEWGTEAFF. In DNA, the CDR3 is TGCGCCAGCAGCTTGGCCGAGTGGGGCACTGAAGCTTTCTTT.

The chain combines TRBV29-1 with TRBJ2-7; the match to TRBD2 covers 7 bases. Germline-derived CDR1 and CDR2 are SQVTM and ANQGSEA. Trimming took 7 bases from V and 2 from J; bases not matched to a gene: 8. CDR3 length: 13 residues. The CDR3 protein is CSEYVGLAYEQYF. The DNA for the CDR3 is TGCAGCGAGTATGTCGGACTAGCCTACGAGCAGTACTTC.

Only a few counts were recorded for this clonotype. The chain has TRBV5-1 and TRBJ1-5; D remains ambiguous. Deletions cut 0 bases from V and 0 bases from J, with 10 bases between. Per the germline V gene, CDR1 is SGHRS and CDR2 is YFSETQ. CDR3 length: 16 residues. The CDR3, as DNA: TGCGCCAGCAGCTTGGACGGTGTGTATAGCAATCAGCCCCAGCATTTT. Translation gives CASSLDGVYSNQPQHF. Complete variable domain (other parts from reference TRBV5-1 and TRBJ1-5): KAGVTQTPRYLIKTRGQQVTLSCSPISGHRSVSWYQQTPGQGLQFLFEYFSETQRNKGNFPGRFSGRQFSNSRSEMNVSTLELGDSALYLCASSLDGVYSNQPQHFGDGTRLSIL.

V is TRBV5-6 and J is TRBJ1-2; TRBD1 aligns across 7 bases. CDR3 length equals 14 residues. Germline V gene data show CDR1 as SGHDT and CDR2 as YYEEEE. The V segment lost 0 bases and the J segment 4 bases; nucleotides outside the gene matches: 3. The DNA of the CDR3 is TGTGCCAGCAGCTTGGTGTCAGGGGGCTATGGCTACACCTTC. Translated: CASSLVSGGYGYTF.

This clonotype was recorded a few times. The chain uses TRBV30 and TRBJ2-7; D unclear. This CDR3 has 15 amino acids. The germline V gene encodes CDR1 GTSNPN and CDR2 SVGIG (reference sequence). Trimming pared 3 bases from V and 0 bases from J, leaving 15 bases between. The CDR3 sequence: CAWRVASRSSYEQYF. CDR3 DNA: TGTGCCTGGAGAGTTGCAAGCCGTAGCTCCTACGAGCAGTACTTC.

Comment on this clonotype: A much larger clone differs by one base, so this may be a read error. The chain uses TRBV10-3 and TRBJ1-2; D not resolved. The germline V gene has CDR1 ENHRY and CDR2 SYGVKD. CDR3 length: 13 residues. Trimming removed 10 bases from V and 7 bases from J, with 19 bases in between. The CDR3 sequence: CASRKDDGCGYTF. CDR3 sequence (DNA): TGTGCCAGCAGGAAGGACGACGGCTGTGGCTACACCTTC.

This clonotype has at least ten counts. CDR3 coding DNA: TGTGCCAGCAGCTTACGGAACCAAGAGACCCAGTACTTC. Translated: CASSLRNQETQYF. This sequence joins TRBV11-2 and TRBJ2-5; no clear D gene. CDR1 is SGHAT, CDR2 FQNNGV, per germline. V was clipped by 2 bases and J by 0 bases, with 4 bases between them. The CDR3 runs 13 residues.

This clonotype has a count of ten or more. This chain connects TRBV7-6 to TRBJ1-2, with D uncertain. The CDR3 length is 14 residues. V was cut by 4 bases and J by 0 bases, with 9 bases left in between. Per the germline V gene, CDR1 is SGHVS and CDR2 is FNYEAQ. The CDR3 sequence: CASSSGRSNYGYTF. The CDR3 DNA reads TGTGCCAGCAGCTCCGGACGGTCTAACTATGGCTACACCTTC. Full variable domain (missing parts from reference TRBV7-6 and TRBJ1-2): GAGVSQSPRYKVTKRGQDVALRCDPISGHVSLYWYRQALGQGPEFLTYFNYEAQQDKSGLPNDRFSAERPEGSISTLTIQRTEQRDSAMYRCASSSGRSNYGYTFGSGTRLTVV.

The V and J genes are TRBV12-3 or TRBV12-4 and TRBJ1-1; maybe TRBD1 (6 bases). The CDR3 is 16 residues long. Deletions cut 5 bases from V and 0 bases from J, with 16 bases between. The CDR3 region has the DNA TGTGCCAGCAGTCCCGCCTGGACAGCGATGAACACTGAAGCTTTCTTT. Its protein is CASSPAWTAMNTEAFF.

This clonotype has only a few counts. The chain combines TRBV12-3 or TRBV12-4 with TRBJ2-7; TRBD1 matches at 7 bases. V gave up 6 bases and J gave up 6 bases; unmatched junction bases: 17. The CDR3 is 16 amino acids. The CDR3 DNA follows: TGTGCCAGCAGCCCCCGGCCCTCGAGACAGGGAGTCGAGCAGTACTTC. Protein: CASSPRPSRQGVEQYF.

With regard to this clonotype: One end of the junction varies from germline; a read error may be responsible. The genes are TRBV9 and TRBJ1-3, with no clear D. This CDR3 is built from 16 residues. CDR1 SGDLS and CDR2 YYNGEE come from the germline V gene. Written as DNA, the CDR3 is TGTGCCAGCAGCGTAAAGGACGCCAGCTCTGGAAGCACCATATATTTT. This encodes CASSVKDASSGSTIYF.

Many counts were recorded for this clonotype. CDR3 amino acids: CASSTWTGETQYF. The CDR3 bases are TGTGCCAGCAGTACATGGACAGGGGAGACCCAGTACTTC. V is TRBV25-1 and J is TRBJ2-5; 8 nucleotides align to TRBD1. V lost 5 bases and J lost 5; bases outside the gene matches: 4. The germline gives CDR1 MGHDK, CDR2 SYGVNS. This CDR3 contains 13 residues.

This clonotype was seen at least ten times. V is TRBV19 and J is TRBJ2-6; D gene ambiguous. The V end lost 5 bases, the J end lost 4 bases, and 9 bases lay between the germline ends. Germline values: CDR1 LNHDA, CDR2 SQIVND (reference sequence). CDR3 length: 14 residues. The CDR3 protein is CASSPPVGANVLTF. The CDR3 nucleotides read TGTGCCAGTAGTCCGCCTGTGGGGGCCAACGTCCTGACTTTC.

This clonotype was detected ten times or more. This rearrangement joins TRBV20-1 to TRBJ2-7; D unclear. Germline lookup yields CDR1 DFQATT and CDR2 SNEGSKA (reference sequence). The CDR3 is made up of 11 amino acids. Trimming removed 7 bases from V and 2 bases from J, with 9 bases in between. This CDR3 reads CSVREPYEQYF. CDR3 DNA sequence: TGCAGTGTAAGGGAACCCTACGAGCAGTACTTC.

This clonotype occurred a few times. The chain is built from TRBV5-1 and TRBJ1-1; D not certain. CDR1 and CDR2 (germline): SGHRS, YFSETQ. The CDR3 loop spans 15 amino acids. With 4 bases removed from V and 8 bases from J, the gap between germline ends came to 21 bases. CDR3 region: CASSLLGGRPEEAFF. In nucleotides, the CDR3 is TGCGCCAGCAGCCTATTAGGCGGTCGCCCTGAAGAAGCTTTCTTT. Full variable domain (rest looked up from reference TRBV5-1 and TRBJ1-1): KAGVTQTPRYLIKTRGQQVTLSCSPISGHRSVSWYQQTPGQGLQFLFEYFSETQRNKGNFPGRFSGRQFSNSRSEMNVSTLELGDSALYLCASSLLGGRPEEAFFGQGTRLTVV.

V usage is TRBV10-3 and J usage is TRBJ2-7; D remains ambiguous. This CDR3 has 14 amino acids. Trimming took off 4 bases at V and 3 bases at J, with 13 bases between the two ends. Germline CDR1 and CDR2: ENHRY and SYGVKD. The DNA for the CDR3 is TGTGCCATCAGTGCGCTTTCCGCAATCTACGAGCAGTACTTC. Amino acids: CAISALSAIYEQYF.

This clonotype was counted ten times or more. The chain is built from TRBV9 and TRBJ1-5, with 7 bases matching TRBD1. V was clipped by 4 bases and J by 3 bases; unmatched bases: 7. Germline values: CDR1 SGDLS, CDR2 YYNGEE. CDR3 length: 15 amino acids. CDR3 loop: CASSSGGASNQPQHF. CDR3 nucleotides: TGTGCCAGCAGCTCAGGGGGAGCTTCCAATCAGCCCCAGCATTTT.

Only a few counts were recorded for this clonotype. The CDR3, as DNA: TGCGCCAGCAGGGGGAACCCACTGAATCGGGGTGGCGATAATTCACCCCTCCACTTT. It translates to CASRGNPLNRGGDNSPLHF. The V and J genes are TRBV10-2 and TRBJ1-6; no reliable D call. Between the trimmed V and J ends, which lost 6 bases and 5 bases, there was a span of 26 bases. The V gene's germline CDR1 is WSHSY and CDR2 SAAADI. The CDR3 loop spans 19 amino acids.

This chain joins TRBV4-2 and TRBJ1-2; D uncertain. The CDR3 consists of 15 residues. Germline values: CDR1 LGHNA, CDR2 YNFKEQ. V was clipped by 0 bases and J by 5 bases, with 13 bases between them. The CDR3 DNA follows: TGTGCCAGCAGCCAAGATCCGGGGTTACGGTATGGCTACACCTTC. It translates to CASSQDPGLRYGYTF.

The chain uses TRBV25-1 and TRBJ1-1; the match to TRBD1 covers 8 bases. After removal of 10 bases from V and 0 bases from J, the junction contained 7 bases not matched to a gene. The CDR3 is 14 amino acids. Germline assignment: CDR1 MGHDK and CDR2 SYGVNS. For the CDR3, the DNA is TGTGCCACCTCCGGGACAGGAATGAACACTGAAGCTTTCTTT. Protein product: CATSGTGMNTEAFF.

This clonotype was counted only a few times. One junction end does not reproduce the germline sequence, and a read error may be involved. The rearrangement uses TRBV7-9 and TRBJ2-3; unclear D gene. Germline CDR1 and CDR2: SEHNR and FQNEAQ (reference sequence). The CDR3 extends over 14 amino acids. This CDR3 reads CASSLADTTDMQYF. The CDR3 nucleotides are TGTGCCAGCAGCTTGGCGGATACCACAGATATGCAGTATTTT.

The chain has TRBV12-3 or TRBV12-4 and TRBJ1-3, with D possibly matching TRBD1 (6 bases). V lost 3 bases, J lost 8 bases, and 20 bases lay in between. The CDR3 totals 16 residues. CDR3 amino acids: CASSLAGAGDGYTIYF. In DNA, the CDR3 is TGTGCCAGCAGTTTGGCAGGGGCAGGCGATGGCTACACCATATATTTT.

Regarding this clonotype: Possible read error: a much larger clone is one base away. The rearrangement joins TRBV19 to TRBJ1-5, with TRBD1 as a possible D gene (6 bases). CDR3 length: 11 amino acids. Germline CDR1 LNHDA, CDR2 SQIVND (reference sequence). The germline V and J ends were trimmed by 1 base and 12 bases, with 7 bases remaining between them. CDR3 sequence (DNA): TGTGCCAGTAGTATAGGGGGGCTCCAGCATTTT. Amino acids: CASSIGGLQHF.

This clonotype was recorded at least ten times. The chain employs TRBV15 and TRBJ1-1; 11 nucleotides align to TRBD1. This CDR3 spans 18 amino acids. The junction had 11 bases not matched to a gene; V was cut back by 3 bases and J by 2 bases. CDR1 LNHNV and CDR2 YYDKDF come from the germline V gene (reference sequence). The CDR3: CATSSPGQGGKDNTEAFF. DNA for the CDR3: TGTGCCACCAGCAGTCCGGGACAGGGGGGGAAGGATAACACTGAAGCTTTCTTT. The variable domain in full, with the rest retrieved from reference TRBV15 and TRBJ1-1, is DAMVIQNPRYQVTQFGKPVTLSCSQTLNHNVMYWYQQKSSQAPKLLFHYYDKDFNNEADTPDNFQSRRPNTSFCFLDIRSPGLGDTAMYLCATSSPGQGGKDNTEAFFGQGTRLTVV.